A selection of T cell receptor beta chains follows, all from one sample in a study of shared T cell receptors in the human thymus. Here immunoSEQ multiplex PCR was the method, and the copy in TCRdb shows in-frame clones only, minus some. The sample carries about 710,000 clones, over 75% recorded once. This sample was shared with a second study, whose subject was human thymus T cells.

The specimen sequenced was thymocytes. Every receptor here comes from a boy less than two years old with a congenital heart defect. Both conserved end residues are part of each CDR3. A D gene is named only where the DNA matches it firmly. Not all rows give a size; the values are once, few, many and, for expanded clones, a class.

>.|TRBJ1-3|.|TRBV4-2
TGTGCCAGCAGCCAAGATAAGGTACTGCTGCGGGGGGACTCTGGAAACACCATATATTTT
CASSQDKVLLRGDSGNTIYF
>.|TRBJ2-5|.|TRBV10-1
TGCGCCAGCAGTGATTCAGGGTACCAAGAGACCCAGTACTTC
CASSDSGYQETQYF
>TRBD2|TRBJ2-1|few|TRBV5-1
TGCGCCAGCAGCTTTGGTAGCGGGAGAGTCAATGAGCAGTTCTTC
CASSFGSGRVNEQFF
>.|TRBJ2-2|few|TRBV25-1
TGTGCCAGCTGGGGGGGGGCAGGCACCGGGGAGCTGTTTTTT
CASWGGAGTGELFF
>.|TRBJ2-7|.|TRBV14
TGTGCCAGCAGCCAAGGGAAGCGTTCCTACGAGCAGTACTTC
CASSQGKRSYEQYF
>.|TRBJ1-5|.|TRBV5-8
TGTGCCAGCAGCTTTGGACAGCCCTTTAGCAATCAGCCCCAGCATTTT
CASSFGQPFSNQPQHF
>.|TRBJ2-5|.|TRBV14
TGTGCCAGCAGCCAGGGGGTCCGGCGGGGAGAGACCCAGTACTTC
CASSQGVRRGETQYF
>.|TRBJ2-1|once|TRBV5-1
TGCGCCAGCAGCTTGTGGACAGTCTCATTCTCCTACAATGAGCAGTTCTTC
CASSLWTVSFSYNEQFF
>TRBD2|TRBJ2-1|.|TRBV2
TGTGCCAGCAGAGGGACTAGCGGGAGGGCCGGCGTTAGTGAGCAGTTCTTC
CASRGTSGRAGVSEQFF
>.|TRBJ2-1|.|TRBV7-2
TGTGCCAGCAGCTTATGGCCCCGGACAGCATACAATGAGCAGTTCTTC
CASSLWPRTAYNEQFF
>.|TRBJ2-7|.|TRBV7-2
TGTGCCAGCAGCTTAGCGGCAGGGGACGAGCAGTACTTC
CASSLAAGDEQYF
>.|TRBJ2-1|.|TRBV9
TGTGCCAGCAGCGTATCTCAGAACTACAATGAGCAGTTCTTC
CASSVSQNYNEQFF
>.|TRBJ2-7|.|TRBV29-1
TGCAGCGTTCACGCCGGGACATCCTGGTCCTACGAGCAGTACTTC
CSVHAGTSWSYEQYF
>.|TRBJ2-7|once|TRBV10-2
TGCGCCAGCAGTGACCCCGGGCAGACAGTCTCCTACGAGCAGTACTTC
CASSDPGQTVSYEQYF
>TRBD2|TRBJ2-7|.|TRBV28
TGTGCCAGCATAAAAGCGGGGAGTGAGCAGTACTTC
CASIKAGSEQYF
>.|TRBJ2-3|.|TRBV14
TGTGCCAGCAGCCAAGTTTCGGGACTTCAATCGGTAGATACGCAGTATTTT
CASSQVSGLQSVDTQYF
>.|TRBJ2-5|.|TRBV5-1
TGCGCCAGCAGCTCCCTAGGTCTGTTGGGAGAGACCCAGTACTTC
CASSSLGLLGETQYF
>TRBD1|TRBJ2-7|few|TRBV25-1
TGTGCCAGCAGTGATGTGGACAGGGGGTCCGAGCAGTACTTC
CASSDVDRGSEQYF
>.|TRBJ2-1|.|TRBV4-3
TGCGCCAGCAGCCAAGAGGACCGACCGGGGGAGCAGTTCTTC
CASSQEDRPGEQFF
>.|TRBJ2-1|.|TRBV27
TGTGCCAGCAGTCCGCACAGGTGGAATGAGCAGTTCTTC
CASSPHRWNEQFF
>.|TRBJ1-3|.|TRBV7-2
TGTGCCAGCAGCTCTGCCTGGGGGGAGTATGGAAACACCATATATTTT
CASSSAWGEYGNTIYF
>TRBD1|TRBJ2-7|.|TRBV29-1
TGCAGCGTTGAAAAGGGACAGAGAACCTACGAGCAGTACTTC
CSVEKGQRTYEQYF
>.|TRBJ1-3|.|TRBV9
TGTGCCAGCAGCGTAAGGGAGTCCTCGGGAAACACCATATATTTT
CASSVRESSGNTIYF
>.|TRBJ1-5|.|TRBV19
TGTGCCAGTAACTCCGCGGGGGAGAATAGCAATCAGCCCCAGCATTTT
CASNSAGENSNQPQHF
>.|TRBJ1-2|.|TRBV5-6
TGTGCCAGCAGCAACGAGCGGGTCGGCTACACCTTC
CASSNERVGYTF
>TRBD1|TRBJ2-2|few|TRBV9
TGTGCCAGCAGCATCCCCCCAGGGGGCGGGACTGGGGAGCTGTTTTTT
CASSIPPGGGTGELFF
>.|TRBJ1-1|few|TRBV13
TGTGCCAGCAGCTTCCCTCCGGGCACTGAAGCTTTCTTT
CASSFPPGTEAFF
>.|TRBJ2-1|.|TRBV10-3
TGTGCCATCAGGTTAGCGGAGAGCTCCTACAATGAGCAGTTCTTC
CAIRLAESSYNEQFF
>TRBD2|TRBJ2-3|.|TRBV5-1
TGCGCCAGCAGCTTCACTAGCGGGGGGCTCACAGATACGCAGTATTTT
CASSFTSGGLTDTQYF
>TRBD2|TRBJ2-7|.|TRBV2
TGTGCCAGCACTACTAGCGGGAGATCTTACGAGCAGTACTTC
CASTTSGRSYEQYF
>TRBD1|TRBJ2-2|once|TRBV9
TGTGCCAGCAACCACGGAAGTCAGGGGGCTAACACCGGGGAGCTGTTTTTT
CASNHGSQGANTGELFF
>TRBD1|TRBJ2-3|.|TRBV14
TGTGCCAGCAGCCAAGATAGGACAGGGCACACAGATACGCAGTATTTT
CASSQDRTGHTDTQYF
>TRBD2|TRBJ2-1|once|TRBV4-3
TGCGCCAGCAGCCAAGATCAGCTTGTCGGGACTAGCTTCGATGAGCAGTTCTTC
CASSQDQLVGTSFDEQFF
>TRBD1|TRBJ2-2|.|TRBV25-1
TGTGCCAGCAGACCGGGACAGACACCGTCAGCCCCCACCGGGGAGCTGTTTTTT
CASRPGQTPSAPTGELFF
>.|TRBJ2-7|.|TRBV5-1
TGCGCCAGCCAAAGCGGCAGGCGACCCTACGAGCAGTACTTC
CASQSGRRPYEQYF
>.|TRBJ1-6|.|TRBV27
TGTGCCAGCAGTTTTTCCCATCTCGACTGCCACAATTCACCCCTCCACTTT
CASSFSHLDCHNSPLHF
>TRBD1|TRBJ2-1|.|TRBV11-2
TGTGCCAGCAGCACCGAGGGGGACAGTGATGAGCAGTTCTTC
CASSTEGDSDEQFF
>TRBD1|TRBJ2-7|.|TRBV27
TGTGCCAGCAGACGGACAGGGGACGAGCAGTACTTC
CASRRTGDEQYF
>TRBD2|TRBJ2-3|.|TRBV9
TGTGCCAGCAGCCCAAGGACTAGCGGGAGGGCCAAAGATACGCAGTATTTT
CASSPRTSGRAKDTQYF
>.|TRBJ2-7|.|TRBV28
TGTGCCAGCAGTGCCTCGGGACACCCATACGAGCAGTACTTC
CASSASGHPYEQYF
>.|TRBJ1-2|.|TRBV5-4
TGTGCCAGCAGCTTGGGACACGTTAACTATGGCTACACCTTC
CASSLGHVNYGYTF
>.|TRBJ1-6|.|TRBV30
TGTGCCTGGAGTGCCTCGGGACAAAAGGCCTCACCCCTCCACTTT
CAWSASGQKASPLHF
>.|TRBJ2-7|.|TRBV14
TGTGCCAGCAGTCCAGGGGATATGACCTCCTACGAGCAGTACTTC
CASSPGDMTSYEQYF
>.|TRBJ1-2|.|TRBV15
TGTGCCACCAGCAGAGAGGTGGGGACAAACCCACCCTATGGCTACACCTTC
CATSREVGTNPPYGYTF
>TRBD1|TRBJ1-4|.|TRBV5-6
TGTGCCAGCAGTCACGTACGACCGGGACAGGTTAATGAAAAACTGTTTTTT
CASSHVRPGQVNEKLFF
>.|TRBJ1-2|once|TRBV12-5
TGTGCTAGTGGTTTGGCACAGGGTGTAAATGGCTACACCTTC
CASGLAQGVNGYTF
>TRBD1|TRBJ2-6|.|TRBV28
TGTGCCAGCAATATAACAGGGGCTGGGGCCAACGTCCTGACTTTC
CASNITGAGANVLTF
>.|TRBJ2-5|.|TRBV9
TGTGCCAGCAGCGTTGGCAACCCGACTAGTGGAGAGACCCAGTACTTC
CASSVGNPTSGETQYF
>.|TRBJ2-3|.|TRBV14
TGTGCCAGCAGCCCCACTAGCACAGATACGCAGTATTTT
CASSPTSTDTQYF
>.|TRBJ2-1|.|TRBV9
TGTGCCAGCAGCGTAGCGAGACTAACGGGGTACAATGAGCAGTTCTTC
CASSVARLTGYNEQFF
>.|TRBJ1-2|.|TRBV6-5
TGTGCCACCCATTGGGGCGCTGTCTATGGCTACACCTTC
CATHWGAVYGYTF
>.|TRBJ1-2|.|TRBV6-5
TGTGCCAGCAGTTACAGGACTCACGGAGGGGGCTACACCTTC
CASSYRTHGGGYTF
>.|TRBJ2-2|.|TRBV28
TGTGCCAGCCGGACAGTCACCGGGGAGCTGTTTTTT
CASRTVTGELFF
>.|TRBJ1-5|once|TRBV5-4
TGTGCCAGCAGCATCGAGGGAGGCAATCAGCCCCAGCATTTT
CASSIEGGNQPQHF
>TRBD2|TRBJ2-7|.|TRBV11-2
TGTGCCAGCAGCTTACCGCGGACTAGTAAAACCTACGAGCAGTACTTC
CASSLPRTSKTYEQYF
>TRBD2|TRBJ2-1|.|TRBV5-6
TGTGCCAGCTTCCTTGGGAGGGTCTCCTACAATGAGCAGTTCTTC
CASFLGRVSYNEQFF
>.|TRBJ2-5|.|TRBV7-4
TGTGCCAGCAGCTTAGTGGTCGGGACACCCGAAGAGACCCAGTACTTC
CASSLVVGTPEETQYF
>.|TRBJ2-5|.|TRBV5-1
TGCGCCAGCAGCCAATTGGACTCGGGCGAGACCCAGTACTTC
CASSQLDSGETQYF
>.|TRBJ1-2|.|TRBV28
TGTGCCAGCAGTTTCCCTACTCTCCCTGGGGCTAGTTATGGCTACACCTTC
CASSFPTLPGASYGYTF